This TCR beta chain is from a study of OX40 agonist ivuxolimab in advanced cancers. Notes on the research overall: Ivuxolimab was an agonistic, fully human IgG2 monoclonal antibody directed against OX40 (CD134), a costimulatory receptor. Intravenous ivuxolimab was administered to patients every 2 weeks at six dose levels: 0.01, 0.1, 0.3, 1.5, 3 and 10 mg/kg. Of the roughly 52 patients in dose escalation, about 20 had hepatocellular carcinoma, roughly 15 had melanoma, 9 had renal cell carcinoma and 9 had head and neck cancer. In the dose-escalation cohort, 75% to 90% of patients were male, and the mean age was roughly 60 years with a range of about 20 to 80. Patients were allowed to have had prior anti-PD-1, anti-PD-L1 or anti-CTLA-4 therapy, and approximately 40% of the dose-escalation patients had been treated with checkpoint inhibitors. Partial responses occurred in three dose-escalation patients: two with cutaneous melanoma and one with hepatocellular carcinoma. Peripheral TCRbeta sequencing was intended to test whether TCR sequence diversity was altered and clonal T-cell expansion was caused by ivuxolimab. The paper covers the monotherapy dose-escalation part of the phase I ivuxolimab trial, which included N ≈ 52 patients.

General conclusions and limits of the study: After ivuxolimab, expanded clones were on average more numerous among CD8+ T cells than among CD4+ T cells. Clonal expansion of both CD4+ and CD8+ blood T cells was observed from baseline to week 6 at doses 0.1 to 3.0 mg/kg. Low levels of normalized T-cell clonal expansion were also seen in some patients who did not respond. Partial responders in the 0.1-3.0 mg/kg groups had among the lowest normalized peripheral clonal expansion, especially among CD8+ T cells. Which antigens the clonally expanded peripheral T cells were specific for was not determined.

To sequence the TCRbeta CDR3 region, genomic DNA was isolated from the sorted cells. The immunoSEQ Assay was used for sequencing of TCRbeta CDR3 regions. TCRdb took over this immuneACCESS table, retaining in-frame rearrangements with V and J assigned. Such tables are incomplete; in checked studies, under half of the missing clones stem from an unresolved V gene, and the remainder is unexplained. This sample comprises more than 60,000 clones, about 86% of them detected only once. The top ten constitute around 0.97% of the sample. The trial excluded patients who had a history of autoimmune disease or who were on systemic immunosuppression. Peripheral blood for TCR sequencing was collected from all dose cohorts at baseline, on cycle 4 day 1, and on cycle 7 day 1. Samples came from an open-label, multicenter, first-in-human phase I dose-escalation trial of ivuxolimab. Adults with locally advanced or metastatic head and neck squamous cell, hepatocellular, melanoma or renal cell carcinoma were enrolled in the trial. CD4+ and CD8+ T cells were sorted separately from peripheral blood before TCR sequencing.

Worth noting for this clone: Its antigen specificity is not known. The junction and the germline gene differ at one end; a read error may be behind it.

Looking up the germline V gene yields CDR1 MNHNS and CDR2 SASEGT. From its cysteine to its phenylalanine, the CDR3 spans 16 amino acids. Only the CDR3 part of the read is kept: 48 bases, read in frame from the first base. Here the sequenced sample was CD4+ or CD8+ T cells sorted from blood, taken in a trial of the OX40 agonist ivuxolimab. The rearrangement combines TRBV6-1 with TRBJ1-1; the best D guess is TRBD1, with 5 bases matching. The source of this sequence is an adult with an advanced solid tumor such as melanoma, head and neck, liver or kidney cancer. The DNA reads as follows: TGTGCCAGCAGTGGCCCCGCGGGGCTTAAGGGCACTGAAACTTTCTTT. Its translation reads: CASSGPAGLKGTETFF.